The next 27 T cell receptor beta chains were all read from a single sample in a study of T cells after yellow fever vaccination. One entry per CDR3 protein, called by TCRdb with MiXCR from the 5' RACE reads. Among more than 300,000 distinct CDR3 sequences listed, around 4.5% were seen once. The source material was PBMCs, sampled 15 days after the yellow fever booster vaccination. These receptors came from a man between 18 and 29 years old who received the YFV17D yellow fever vaccine.

The chain joins TRBV13 to TRBJ1-1, with 7 nucleotides matching TRBD1. Germline CDR1 is PRHDT and CDR2 is FYEKMQ (reference sequence). The CDR3 covers 15 residues. V trimming: 2 bases; J trimming: 3 bases; junction bases outside the gene matches: 6. CDR3 nucleotides: TGTGCCAGCAGCTTATATGACAGGGCGGACACTGAAGCTTTCTTT. Translating gives CASSLYDRADTEAFF.

This clonotype was detected many times. The junction departs from germline at one end; a sequencing error may be responsible. The V and J genes are TRBV19 and TRBJ1-5; possible D gene TRBD1, 6 bases. Germline V CDR1 and CDR2: LNHDA, SQIVND (reference sequence). CDR3 length equals 13 residues. CDR3 bases: TGTGCCAGTAGTACGACCCGGACAGATCCCCCGCATTTT. Translation: CASSTTRTDPPHF.

This clonotype appeared a few times. The J gene is TRBJ2-7, the V gene TRBV7-8, with 9 nucleotides matching TRBD1. Germline V gene lookup returns CDR1 SGHVS and CDR2 FQNEAQ. This CDR3 has 14 residues. With 3 bases clipped from V and 5 bases from J, the junction kept 5 bases outside the gene matches. This chain's CDR3 is CASSFRDRVHEQYF. The DNA for the CDR3 is TGTGCCAGCAGCTTCCGGGACAGGGTCCACGAGCAGTACTTC.

This clonotype was detected many times. V usage is TRBV6-5 and J usage is TRBJ2-2; D is undetermined. CDR1 is MNHEY and CDR2 is SVGAGI in the germline V gene. The CDR3 totals 11 residues. The V gene lost 2 bases and the J gene lost 7 bases, with 2 bases spanning the gap. The CDR3 region has the DNA TGTGCCAGCAGTTACGTCGGGGAGCTGTTTTTT. Translating gives CASSYVGELFF.

The chain combines TRBV20-1 with TRBJ2-3; 10 nucleotides match TRBD1. CDR3 size: 15 residues. Germline-derived CDR1 and CDR2 are DFQATT and SNEGSKA (reference sequence). The V and J ends lost 1 base and 0 bases, in that order; junction bases with no gene match: 1. The CDR3 protein is CSARGTGGSTDTQYF. For the CDR3, the DNA is TGCAGTGCTAGAGGGACAGGGGGTAGCACAGATACGCAGTATTTT.

This clonotype was found many times. The chain is built from TRBV4-3 and TRBJ1-6; D gene uncertain. Germline assignment: CDR1 LGHNA and CDR2 YSLEER. Trimming took 0 bases from V and 9 from J, leaving 12 bases between them. The CDR3 contains 15 residues. This chain's CDR3 is CASSQDGYSFSPLHF. CDR3 nucleotide sequence: TGCGCCAGCAGCCAAGATGGTTACAGCTTTTCACCCCTCCACTTT.

CDR3 protein: CSAFGRGTDTQYF. CDR3 nucleotide sequence: TGCAGTGCTTTCGGGAGGGGCACAGATACGCAGTATTTT. The chain combines TRBV20-1 with TRBJ2-3; 8 bases are shared with TRBD2. Trimming took 5 bases from V and 1 from J; bases not matched to a gene: 2. CDR3 length equals 13 residues. CDR1 is DFQATT and CDR2 is SNEGSKA in the germline V gene (reference sequence).

This clonotype appeared many times. The chain employs TRBV7-2 and TRBJ1-2, with no clear D. Trimming removed 3 bases from V and 5 bases from J, with 10 bases in between. This CDR3 contains 13 residues. CDR1 is SGHTA and CDR2 is FQGNSA in the germline V gene. This CDR3 is CASSFNGGYGYTF. In DNA form, the CDR3 reads TGTGCCAGCAGCTTTAATGGAGGGTATGGCTACACCTTC.

This clonotype was recorded a few times. This rearrangement joins TRBV4-1 to TRBJ2-7; maybe TRBD2 (6 bases). Trimming left V 3 bases short and J 2 bases short, with 11 bases between. This CDR3 spans 14 amino acids. CDR1 MGHRA and CDR2 YSYEKL come from the germline V gene. CDR3 region: CASSQRDGPYEQYF. CDR3 nucleotide sequence: TGCGCCAGCAGCCAGCGGGACGGCCCCTACGAGCAGTACTTC.

V and J are TRBV5-1 and TRBJ2-6; D unresolved. Germline CDR1 SGHRS, CDR2 YFSETQ. Trimming took 2 bases from V and 0 from J, leaving 15 bases between them. This CDR3 has 18 residues. CDR3 region: CASSFSGSLRSGANVLTF. The CDR3 DNA is TGCGCCAGCAGCTTTTCGGGCAGTCTTCGCTCTGGGGCCAACGTCCTGACTTTC.

This clonotype was detected only a few times. A much larger clone differs from this one at a single base, so this may be a read error. The V call is TRBV7-9, the J call TRBJ2-2; no reliable D call. CDR1 is SEHNR and CDR2 is FQNEAQ in the germline V gene (reference sequence). V dropped 3 bases and J dropped 7 bases, with 0 bases sitting between them. There are 10 residues in the CDR3. CDR3 amino acids: CASSFGELFF. In DNA, the CDR3 is TGTGCCAGCAGCTTCGGGGAGCTGTTTTTT.

This clonotype has at least ten counts. The CDR3 protein is CASSLTGTGSNEQFF. CDR3 DNA sequence: TGTGCCAGCAGCTTAACCGGGACAGGCTCCAATGAGCAGTTCTTC. The V and J genes are TRBV7-9 and TRBJ2-1; 8 nucleotides agree with TRBD1. This CDR3 has 15 amino acids. Germline V gene data show CDR1 as SEHNR and CDR2 as FQNEAQ (reference sequence). Losses at the gene ends were 2 bases for V and 6 bases for J; bases not matched to a gene: 6.

In this sample, this clonotype turned up many times. The chain joins TRBV7-9 to TRBJ2-7; weak D call: TRBD1 (7 bases). The V gene's germline CDR1 is SEHNR and CDR2 FQNEAQ (reference sequence). The V end lost 5 bases, the J end lost 5 bases, and 19 bases lay between the germline ends. This CDR3 has 15 amino acids. Here the CDR3 DNA reads TGTGCCAGCAGCCAGGGGGGCAGGATGGGCCACGAGCAGTACTTC. Its translation is CASSQGGRMGHEQYF.

This clonotype was picked up many times. The chain links TRBV12-3 or TRBV12-4 to TRBJ2-7, with TRBD1 matching over 8 bases. The junction had 5 bases not matched to a gene; V was cut back by 5 bases and J by 2 bases. The CDR3 runs 14 residues. The CDR3 spells CASSKGQGAYEQYV. CDR3 sequence (DNA): TGTGCCAGCAGTAAAGGACAGGGCGCCTACGAGCAGTACGTC.

The CDR3 sequence is CASSPRQGQGETQYF. The CDR3 coding sequence is TGCGCCAGCAGCCCCAGACAGGGGCAGGGGGAGACCCAGTACTTC. V gene TRBV5-1 combines with J gene TRBJ2-5; 8 bases line up with TRBD1. The CDR3 length is 15 residues. Germline V lookup: CDR1 SGHRS, CDR2 YFSETQ. V shed 4 bases and J 5 bases; nucleotides not matched to a gene: 10. The complete variable domain, with remaining parts taken from reference TRBV5-1 and TRBJ2-5, reads KAGVTQTPRYLIKTRGQQVTLSCSPISGHRSVSWYQQTPGQGLQFLFEYFSETQRNKGNFPGRFSGRQFSNSRSEMNVSTLELGDSALYLCASSPRQGQGETQYFGPGTRLLVL.

This chain links TRBV12-3 or TRBV12-4 with TRBJ2-5; TRBD1 matches 7 bases. J gave up 2 bases and V 7 bases, and 4 bases lay outside the gene matches. This CDR3 has 13 residues. CDR3 bases: TGTGCCAGCAATACGGGACAGCAAGAGACCCAGTACTTC. Translated: CASNTGQQETQYF.

J is TRBJ2-1 and V is TRBV5-6; TRBD1 agrees at 8 bases. J gave up 5 bases and V 1 base, and 14 bases lay outside the gene matches. In germline, CDR1 is SGHDT, CDR2 YYEEEE. This CDR3 comprises 18 residues. CDR3 loop: CASSLSGPRQGTHNEQFF. The DNA for the CDR3 is TGTGCCAGCAGCTTGTCCGGCCCCCGACAGGGGACCCACAATGAGCAGTTCTTC.

The chain uses TRBV12-3 or TRBV12-4 and TRBJ1-3, with D possibly matching TRBD1 (5 bases). The V end lost 3 bases, the J end lost 2 bases, and 11 bases lay between the germline ends. This CDR3 has 15 residues. In DNA, the CDR3 is TGTGCCAGCAGTTTCTTCGGGGCGGCTGGAAACACCATATATTTT. Translation: CASSFFGAAGNTIYF.

This clonotype came up many times. The chain couples TRBV7-9 to TRBJ2-2, with no clear D. CDR1 and CDR2 (germline): SEHNR, FQNEAQ (reference sequence). The V end was cut by 7 bases, the J end by 0 bases, with 3 bases between. The CDR3 is made up of 12 amino acids. Here the CDR3 DNA reads TGTGCCAGCAACCCGAACACCGGGGAGCTGTTTTTT. Its translation is CASNPNTGELFF.

This clonotype was seen more than once but under ten times. V and J are TRBV6-2 or TRBV6-3 and TRBJ2-3; D gene ambiguous. This CDR3 is built from 11 residues. The germline CDR1 and CDR2 sequences are MNHEY and SVGEGT. The V gene lost 5 bases and the J gene lost 5 bases, with 5 bases spanning the gap. CDR3 DNA sequence: TGTGCCAGCAGTCAAATAGATACGCAGTATTTT. This translates into CASSQIDTQYF.

V usage is TRBV20-1 and J usage is TRBJ2-3; a possible D gene is TRBD2 (7 bases). This CDR3 region has 12 residues. Per germline, CDR1 DFQATT and CDR2 SNEGSKA (reference sequence). Trimming took off 0 bases at V and 11 bases at J, with 12 bases between the two ends. DNA of the CDR3: TGCAGTGCTAGAGATCGCGGGGGCAAGCAGTATTTT. Protein sequence: CSARDRGGKQYF.

This chain uses TRBV27 with TRBJ2-5; 7 nucleotides match TRBD1. The CDR3 covers 15 residues. The ends lost 5 bases at V and 4 bases at J; junction bases unmatched: 10. The V gene's germline CDR1 is MNHEY and CDR2 SMNVEV (reference sequence). In DNA, the CDR3 is TGTGCCAGCAGTCAATGGGACAGAGGGAGAGAGACCCAGTACTTC. This sequence encodes CASSQWDRGRETQYF.

This clonotype occurred many times. The chain uses TRBV12-3 or TRBV12-4 and TRBJ2-1, with D possibly matching TRBD1 (6 bases). The V and J ends lost 7 bases and 6 bases respectively, with 13 bases between them. The CDR3 is 13 amino acids. The CDR3, as DNA: TGTGCCAGCACGCCCCACAGGGCCAATGAGCAGTTCTTC. This translates into CASTPHRANEQFF.

The V and J genes are TRBV7-9 and TRBJ2-2; D might be TRBD1 (5 bases). CDR1 is SEHNR and CDR2 is FQNEAQ in the germline V gene (reference sequence). This CDR3 spans 14 amino acids. V was trimmed by 5 bases and J by 2 bases, leaving 9 bases between them. Here the CDR3 reads CASSTDSNTGELFF. As DNA, the CDR3 is TGTGCCAGCAGCACTGACAGTAACACCGGGGAGCTGTTTTTT.

The table lists this clonotype with a few counts. The V and J genes are TRBV7-9 and TRBJ1-1; D is unclear. Germline values: CDR1 SEHNR, CDR2 FQNEAQ (reference sequence). V lost 1 base and J lost 5, with 5 bases in between. This CDR3 has 12 residues. This CDR3 is CASSLDWTEAFF. CDR3 coding DNA: TGTGCCAGCAGCTTAGACTGGACTGAAGCTTTCTTT.

This clonotype was seen repeatedly, ten times or more. The rearrangement links TRBV9 to TRBJ2-5; D gene unclear. V gave up 2 bases and J gave up 5 bases, with 16 bases separating them. The CDR3 consists of 15 residues. From germline, CDR1 is SGDLS and CDR2 YYNGEE. CDR3 DNA sequence: TGTGCCAGCAGCGTGGGTCCCCCCCCGGGCGAGACCCAGTACTTC. Its protein product is CASSVGPPPGETQYF. Full variable domain (missing parts from reference TRBV9 and TRBJ2-5): DSGVTQTPKHLITATGQRVTLRCSPRSGDLSVYWYQQSLDQGLQFLIQYYNGEERAKGNILERFSAQQFPDLHSELNLSSLELGDSALYFCASSVGPPPGETQYFGPGTRLLVL.

This clonotype was seen ten or more times. This sequence joins TRBV6-5 and TRBJ2-6, with D unresolved. The germline V gene encodes CDR1 MNHEY and CDR2 SVGAGI. The CDR3 spans 18 residues. V was cut by 0 bases and J by 2 bases, with 14 bases left in between. DNA of the CDR3: TGTGCCAGCAGTTACTCGAACTCACCTACCACTGGGGCCAACGTCCTGACTTTC. Amino acids: CASSYSNSPTTGANVLTF.